These 32 T cell receptor beta chains were all obtained from the same sample, sequenced in a study of identical twins. MiXCR, applied by TCRdb to the 5' RACE reads, yields one record per CDR3 protein. This table holds some 330,000 distinct CDR3 sequences, about 10% found once. Input material: naive T cells sorted from blood. These receptors were obtained from a woman between 50 and 59 years old in good health.

CDR3 protein: CASSDPGTSERTQYF. For the CDR3, the DNA is TGTGCCAGCAGCGACCCCGGGACTAGCGAGAGGACCCAGTACTTC. This sequence joins TRBV9 and TRBJ2-5; 10 bases fit TRBD2. V lost 3 bases and J lost 7; bases outside the gene matches: 9. The CDR3 contains 15 residues. Germline lookup yields CDR1 SGDLS and CDR2 YYNGEE.

This chain links TRBV30 with TRBJ1-2; D gene uncertain. Per the germline V gene, CDR1 is GTSNPN and CDR2 is SVGIG (reference sequence). Trimming removed 4 bases from V and 7 bases from J, with 19 bases in between. The CDR3 contains 14 residues. The CDR3 nucleotides are TGTGCCTGGAACTTACAGAGTTTGGTTGGTGGCTACACCTTC. As protein: CAWNLQSLVGGYTF.

This chain connects TRBV29-1 to TRBJ2-3; 9 bases agree with TRBD2. The CDR3 consists of 15 residues. Trimming took 2 bases from V and 3 from J; bases not matched to a gene: 6. Germline values: CDR1 SQVTM, CDR2 ANQGSEA. The CDR3 reads CSVEKGSGSTDTQYF. The CDR3 DNA follows: TGCAGCGTTGAAAAGGGTAGCGGGAGTACAGATACGCAGTATTTT.

This clonotype was detected many times. This chain links TRBV21-1 with TRBJ2-7; the DNA was not used to check the table's D call, TRBD2. TRBV21-1 is flagged as a pseudogene. The length of the CDR3 is 15 residues. The CDR3 here is CASSKDGGVEDEQYV. DNA of the CDR3: TGTGCCAGCAGCAAAGACGGAGGGGTAGAGGACGAGCAGTACGTC.

At least ten counts were recorded for this clonotype. The chain has TRBV4-2 and TRBJ2-3; the D gene is possibly TRBD2 (5 bases). The germline V and J ends were trimmed by 0 bases and 2 bases, with 15 bases remaining between them. Germline CDR1 LGHNA, CDR2 YNFKEQ. This CDR3 has 17 amino acids. The CDR3: CASSQEPSGRLTDTQYF. In DNA form, the CDR3 reads TGTGCCAGCAGCCAAGAGCCAAGCGGACGTCTCACAGATACGCAGTATTTT.

This clonotype was counted a few times. The chain carries TRBV5-1 and TRBJ2-5; D uncertain. CDR1 and CDR2 from the germline V gene are SGHRS and YFSETQ. V lost 4 bases to trimming and J lost 0 bases, with 7 bases between them. The CDR3 totals 13 residues. In nucleotides, the CDR3 is TGCGCCAGCAGCGCATCGTACCAAGAGACCCAGTACTTC. It codes for CASSASYQETQYF.

This clonotype turned up a few times. The chain combines TRBV5-5 with TRBJ1-2; no clear D. Trimming shortened V by 0 bases and J by 0 bases, and 9 bases separated the two germline ends. Germline-derived CDR1 and CDR2 are SGHKS and YYEKEE (reference sequence). The length of the CDR3 is 15 residues. The CDR3 is CASSLAVVANYGYTF. The CDR3 DNA follows: TGTGCCAGCAGCTTGGCCGTGGTAGCTAACTATGGCTACACCTTC.

This chain links TRBV27 with TRBJ2-7, with 10 nucleotides matching TRBD2. Germline V CDR1 and CDR2: MNHEY, SMNVEV (reference sequence). This CDR3 contains 16 residues. Losses at the gene ends were 3 bases for V and 3 bases for J; bases not matched to a gene: 8. In nucleotides, the CDR3 is TGTGCCAGCAGTTTCTCCGCTAGCGGGAGAAGCTACGAGCAGTACTTC. Protein product: CASSFSASGRSYEQYF.

This clonotype was counted between two and nine times. The genes are TRBV12-3 or TRBV12-4 and TRBJ2-5, with 9 bases that match TRBD2. Trimming took 4 bases from V and 4 from J; bases not matched to a gene: 10. CDR3 length: 16 residues. The CDR3 reads CASSSLAGVRGETQYF. CDR3 nucleotides: TGTGCCAGCAGTTCCTTAGCGGGAGTCAGAGGAGAGACCCAGTACTTC.

This chain uses TRBV4-2 with TRBJ2-3; D is unresolved. The CDR3 has 12 residues. V lost 0 bases, J lost 6 bases, and 4 bases lay in between. The germline gives CDR1 LGHNA, CDR2 YNFKEQ. This CDR3 is CASSQDLDTQYF. DNA of the CDR3: TGTGCCAGCAGCCAAGATCTGGATACGCAGTATTTT.

This clonotype was found a few times. The chain links TRBV29-1 to TRBJ1-4, with 7 bases that match TRBD1. Trimming removed 6 bases from V and 4 bases from J; junction bases left unmatched: 8. Germline CDR1 is SQVTM and CDR2 is ANQGSEA. CDR3 length: 14 amino acids. In nucleotides, the CDR3 is TGCAGCGTGGCTGACAGGGCCTTTAATGAAAAACTGTTTTTT. Protein sequence: CSVADRAFNEKLFF. Full variable domain (outside the CDR3, taken from reference TRBV29-1 and TRBJ1-4): SAVISQKPSRDICQRGTSLTIQCQVDSQVTMMFWYRQQPGQSLTLIATANQGSEATYESGFVIDKFPISRPNLTFSTLTVSNMSPEDSSIYLCSVADRAFNEKLFFGSGTQLSVL.

This clonotype was observed a few times. The chain carries TRBV19 and TRBJ2-2; 7 positions agree with TRBD2. CDR1 is LNHDA, CDR2 SQIVND, per germline (reference sequence). The CDR3 totals 16 residues. The J segment lost 7 bases and the V segment lost 6 bases, leaving 14 bases of the junction unmatched. The CDR3, as DNA: TGTGCCAGTAGAAGAGGGCTCGGGGGGAGAAGCGGGGAGCTGTTTTTT. Translated: CASRRGLGGRSGELFF.

Many counts were recorded for this clonotype. The chain employs TRBV10-3 and TRBJ2-1, with D hard to call. The CDR3 has 12 amino acids. Germline-derived CDR1 and CDR2 are ENHRY and SYGVKD. V lost 0 bases and J 8 bases, leaving 5 bases between the germline ends. DNA for the CDR3: TGTGCCATCAGTGAGTCTGGGGATGAGCAGTTCTTC. It codes for CAISESGDEQFF.

In this sample, this clonotype turned up a few times. V usage is TRBV24-1 and J usage is TRBJ2-1; D is uncertain. The V and J ends lost 4 bases and 8 bases respectively, with 17 bases between them. The V gene's germline CDR1 is KGHDR and CDR2 SFDVKD. The CDR3 runs 15 residues. CDR3 sequence (DNA): TGTGCCACCAGTGACCAAGACGGAAAGCGCGATGAGCAGTTCTTC. Amino acids: CATSDQDGKRDEQFF.

In this sample, this clonotype turned up a few times. This chain links TRBV24-1 with TRBJ2-3; D is unclear. Per germline, CDR1 KGHDR and CDR2 SFDVKD. V was clipped by 1 base and J by 8 bases, with 15 bases between them. The CDR3 contains 15 residues. The CDR3 sequence: CATSDFSRTAGTQYF. CDR3 DNA: TGTGCCACCAGTGATTTCAGCCGGACCGCTGGTACGCAGTATTTT.

The rearrangement links TRBV20-1 to TRBJ1-5; maybe TRBD1 (6 bases). CDR1 DFQATT and CDR2 SNEGSKA come from the germline V gene (reference sequence). The CDR3 is 15 amino acids. V gave up 3 bases and J gave up 6 bases, with 18 bases separating them. CDR3 DNA: TGCAGTGCTAGGGGCGGGGCAGGGGAGTTTCAGCCCCAGCATTTT. This gives the protein CSARGGAGEFQPQHF.

The J gene is TRBJ2-5, the V gene TRBV11-2; D could derive from TRBD1 or TRBD2 (5 bases each). CDR1 is SGHAT, CDR2 FQNNGV, per germline. The CDR3 runs 15 residues. V was cut by 4 bases and J by 1 base, with 13 bases left in between. The CDR3 DNA reads as TGTGCCAGCAGCTCCCTCCGGGGCCGCCAAGAGACCCAGTACTTC. Its protein product is CASSSLRGRQETQYF.

In this sample, this clonotype turned up many times. The chain's CDR3 is CASNIVEQFF. The CDR3 DNA reads as TGTGCCAGCAACATCGTTGAGCAGTTCTTC. The chain combines TRBV2 with TRBJ2-1, with D hard to call. V shed 7 bases and J shed 9 bases, with 7 bases lying between them. Per germline, CDR1 SNHLY and CDR2 FYNNEI. CDR3 length: 10 residues. The variable domain in full, with the rest retrieved from reference TRBV2 and TRBJ2-1, is EPEVTQTPSHQVTQMGQEVILRCVPISNHLYFYWYRQILGQKVEFLVSFYNNEISEKSEIFDDQFSVERPDGSNFTLKIRSTKLEDSAMYFCASNIVEQFFGPGTRLTVL.

This clonotype was recorded many times. This chain uses TRBV3-1 with TRBJ1-5; a weak D match, TRBD1 (5 bases). V was shortened by 1 base and J by 3 bases, with 10 bases between the two germline ends. Germline CDR1 and CDR2: LGHDT and YNNKEL (reference sequence). This CDR3 has 15 residues. Here the CDR3 reads CASSQGQGFNQPQHF. The DNA of the CDR3 is TGTGCCAGCAGCCAAGGTCAGGGCTTCAATCAGCCCCAGCATTTT.

This clonotype was seen ten or more times. This chain links TRBV12-3 or TRBV12-4 with TRBJ2-2; perhaps TRBD1 as D (5 bases). CDR3 length: 18 amino acids. V was trimmed by 1 base and J by 2 bases, leaving 17 bases between them. Here the CDR3 DNA reads TGTGCCAGCAGTTTAGTAGGTTCTGGACACCATAACACCGGGGAGCTGTTTTTT. This translates into CASSLVGSGHHNTGELFF.

This clonotype appeared a few times. The chain employs TRBV28 and TRBJ2-3; 10 bases match TRBD2. V lost 0 bases and J lost 6; bases outside the gene matches: 6. The germline CDR1 and CDR2 sequences are MDHEN and SYDVKM. This CDR3 is 16 amino acids long. As DNA, the CDR3 is TGTGCCAGCAGTTTATGGGGGTCTAGCGGGAGCGATACGCAGTATTTT. Translated, it gives CASSLWGSSGSDTQYF.

The J gene is TRBJ2-1, the V gene TRBV6-5; 10 bases line up with TRBD2. Germline trimming cut 6 bases from V and 8 bases from J; bases unmatched to any gene: 4. Germline loops: CDR1 MNHEY, CDR2 SVGAGI. The CDR3 runs 13 residues. CDR3 nucleotide sequence: TGTGCCAGCAGGGTTGGGACTAGCGATGAGCAGTTCTTC. Translated, it gives CASRVGTSDEQFF.

The chain couples TRBV7-2 to TRBJ2-3, with 9 bases fitting TRBD1. Unmatched junction bases numbered 6, after V lost 2 bases and J lost 9 bases. The CDR3 extends over 14 amino acids. Germline assignment: CDR1 SGHTA and CDR2 FQGNSA. The CDR3, as DNA: TGTGCCAGCAGCTTATTACAGGGGGCGGGAACGCAGTATTTT. Translation: CASSLLQGAGTQYF. Filled out from reference TRBV7-2 and TRBJ2-3, the complete variable domain reads GAGVSQSPSNKVTEKGKDVELRCDPISGHTALYWYRQSLGQGLEFLIYFQGNSAPDKSGLPSDRFSAERTGGSVSTLTIQRTQQEDSAVYLCASSLLQGAGTQYFGPGTRLTVL.

The chain employs TRBV5-1 and TRBJ2-1; 9 bases fit TRBD2. After removal of 3 bases from V and 8 bases from J, the junction contained 9 bases not matched to a gene. The germline V gene has CDR1 SGHRS and CDR2 YFSETQ. The CDR3 runs to 15 residues. DNA of the CDR3: TGCGCCAGCAGCTGGGTAGCGGGAGTCATGTATGAGCAGTTCTTC. Its protein product is CASSWVAGVMYEQFF. Combining the CDR3 with reference TRBV5-1 and TRBJ2-1 gives the whole variable domain KAGVTQTPRYLIKTRGQQVTLSCSPISGHRSVSWYQQTPGQGLQFLFEYFSETQRNKGNFPGRFSGRQFSNSRSEMNVSTLELGDSALYLCASSWVAGVMYEQFFGPGTRLTVL.

The CDR3 loop is CASSSDILGLNLEQYV. CDR3 nucleotides: TGTGCCAGCAGCTCGGATATATTAGGACTTAACCTCGAGCAGTACGTC. This sequence joins TRBV5-5 and TRBJ2-7; a weak D match, TRBD2 (5 bases). Germline V gives CDR1 SGHKS, CDR2 YYEKEE (reference sequence). The CDR3 extends over 16 amino acids. Trimming removed 3 bases at V and 6 bases at J, with 22 bases between.

The sample holds many counts of this clonotype. This chain uses TRBV28 with TRBJ2-7; the match to TRBD1 covers 8 bases. Germline lookup yields CDR1 MDHEN and CDR2 SYDVKM. Losses at the gene ends were 5 bases for V and 5 bases for J; bases not matched to a gene: 17. There are 17 residues in the CDR3. The CDR3 here is CASSPTTPGQVGDEQYF. The CDR3 DNA follows: TGTGCCAGCAGTCCTACCACGCCGGGACAGGTGGGGGACGAGCAGTACTTC.

The table lists this clonotype with many counts. The chain recombines TRBV6-5 with TRBJ2-3, with TRBD2 matching over 8 bases. V lost 4 bases to trimming and J lost 6 bases; unmatched junction nucleotides: 6. The CDR3 has 14 amino acids. Germline CDR1 reads MNHEY; CDR2 reads SVGAGI. The chain's CDR3 is CASSSGLARDTQYF. CDR3 nucleotides: TGTGCCAGCAGTTCCGGACTAGCTCGGGATACGCAGTATTTT.

This clonotype was recorded at least ten times. The chain uses TRBV28 and TRBJ2-7; D is undetermined. Deletions cut 5 bases from V and 6 bases from J, with 8 bases between. Germline V gives CDR1 MDHEN, CDR2 SYDVKM. CDR3 length: 11 residues. The CDR3 loop is CASSNQREQYF. The DNA of the CDR3 is TGTGCCAGCAGTAACCAGCGCGAGCAGTACTTC.

A remark on this clonotype: It is unclear where the CDR3 begins or ends on the DNA, so no DNA is shown, and the CDR3 is as TCRdb lists it. V and J are TRBV12-3 or TRBV12-4 and TRBJ2-2; TRBD2 is the table's D call and was not checked against the DNA. The CDR3 length is 17 residues, termini included. This chain's CDR3 is CASSLVAELNTGELFFF.

This clonotype turned up a few times. This chain uses TRBV5-1 with TRBJ2-5; tentatively, D is TRBD2 (6 bases). The V end lost 6 bases, the J end lost 5 bases, and 20 bases lay between the germline ends. In germline, CDR1 is SGHRS, CDR2 YFSETQ. CDR3 length equals 15 residues. The CDR3 DNA follows: TGCGCCAGCAATTCCGAAGGACTACCCGGGGAGACCCAGTACTTC. It codes for CASNSEGLPGETQYF.

This chain joins TRBV11-2 and TRBJ2-3; 9 bases align to TRBD2. J gave up 4 bases and V 6 bases, and 8 bases lay outside the gene matches. Germline V gives CDR1 SGHAT, CDR2 FQNNGV. CDR3 size: 15 residues. The CDR3 DNA follows: TGTGCCAGCAGTCGTAGCGGGAGTGCCGCAGATACGCAGTATTTT. This translates into CASSRSGSAADTQYF. Complete variable domain (other parts from reference TRBV11-2 and TRBJ2-3): EAGVAQSPRYKIIEKRQSVAFWCNPISGHATLYWYQQILGQGPKLLIQFQNNGVVDDSQLPKDRFSAERLKGVDSTLKIQPAKLEDSAVYLCASSRSGSAADTQYFGPGTRLTVL.

This chain connects TRBV25-1 to TRBJ2-7; 9 nucleotides agree with TRBD1. There are 15 residues in the CDR3. Germline CDR1 and CDR2: MGHDK and SYGVNS. The V segment lost 3 bases and the J segment 2 bases; nucleotides outside the gene matches: 5. In DNA form, the CDR3 reads TGTGCCAGCAGTGATATGGGACAGGGCGCCTACGAGCAGTACTTC. Protein sequence: CASSDMGQGAYEQYF.